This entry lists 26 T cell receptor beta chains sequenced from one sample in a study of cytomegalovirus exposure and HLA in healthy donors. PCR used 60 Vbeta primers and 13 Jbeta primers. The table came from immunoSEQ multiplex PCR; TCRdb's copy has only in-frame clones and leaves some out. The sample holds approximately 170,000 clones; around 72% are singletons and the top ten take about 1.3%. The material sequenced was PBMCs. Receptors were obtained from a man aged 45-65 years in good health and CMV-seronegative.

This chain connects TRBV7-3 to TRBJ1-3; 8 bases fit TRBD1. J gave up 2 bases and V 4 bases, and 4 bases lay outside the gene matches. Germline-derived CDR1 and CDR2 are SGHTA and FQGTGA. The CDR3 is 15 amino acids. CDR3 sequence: CASSSGGLAGNTIYF. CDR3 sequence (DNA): TGTGCCAGCAGCTCAGGGGGCTTAGCTGGAAACACCATATATTTT.

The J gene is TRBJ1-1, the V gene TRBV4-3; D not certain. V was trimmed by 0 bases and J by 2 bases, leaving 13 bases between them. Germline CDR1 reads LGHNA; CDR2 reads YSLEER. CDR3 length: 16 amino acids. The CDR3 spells CASSQDGRHKNTEAFF. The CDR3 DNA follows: TGCGCCAGCAGCCAAGATGGGCGACATAAAAACACTGAAGCTTTCTTT.

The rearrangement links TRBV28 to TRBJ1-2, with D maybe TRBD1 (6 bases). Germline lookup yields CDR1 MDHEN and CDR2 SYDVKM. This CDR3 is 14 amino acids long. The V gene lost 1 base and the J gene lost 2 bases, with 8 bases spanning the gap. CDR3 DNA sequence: TGTGCCAGCAGTTTATTGCAGGGGAACTATGGCTACACCTTC. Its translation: CASSLLQGNYGYTF.

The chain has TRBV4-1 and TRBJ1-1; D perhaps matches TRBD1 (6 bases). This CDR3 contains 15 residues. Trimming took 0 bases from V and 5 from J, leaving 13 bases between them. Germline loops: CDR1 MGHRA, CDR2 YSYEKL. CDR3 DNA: TGCGCCAGCAGCCAAGATTTAGGGGGTTGGACTGAAGCTTTCTTT. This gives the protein CASSQDLGGWTEAFF.

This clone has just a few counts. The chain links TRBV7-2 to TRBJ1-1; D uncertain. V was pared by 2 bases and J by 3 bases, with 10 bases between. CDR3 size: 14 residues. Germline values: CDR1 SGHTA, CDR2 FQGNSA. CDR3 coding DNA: TGTGCCAGCAGCTTAACAGCCCTGGACACTGAAGCTTTCTTT. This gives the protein CASSLTALDTEAFF.

The CDR3 DNA reads TGTGCTAGTGGGACAGGGAGCGGAAACACCATATATTTT. Translating it yields CASGTGSGNTIYF. The rearrangement links TRBV12-5 to TRBJ1-3; TRBD1 matches 7 bases. This CDR3 comprises 13 residues. Germline trimming cut 6 bases from V and 4 bases from J; bases unmatched to any gene: 3. The germline V gene encodes CDR1 LGHNT and CDR2 FRNRAP.

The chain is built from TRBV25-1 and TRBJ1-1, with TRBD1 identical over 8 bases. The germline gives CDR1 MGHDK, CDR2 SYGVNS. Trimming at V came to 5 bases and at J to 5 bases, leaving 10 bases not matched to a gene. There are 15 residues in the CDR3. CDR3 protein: CASSPHGQGWTEAFF. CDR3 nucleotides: TGTGCCAGCAGTCCGCATGGACAGGGTTGGACTGAAGCTTTCTTT.

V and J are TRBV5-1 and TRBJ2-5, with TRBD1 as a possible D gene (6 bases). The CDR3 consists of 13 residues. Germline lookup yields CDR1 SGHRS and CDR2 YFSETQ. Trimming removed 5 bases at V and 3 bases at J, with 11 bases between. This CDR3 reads CASRRSGEETQYF. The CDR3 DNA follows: TGCGCCAGCAGAAGATCAGGGGAAGAGACCCAGTACTTC.

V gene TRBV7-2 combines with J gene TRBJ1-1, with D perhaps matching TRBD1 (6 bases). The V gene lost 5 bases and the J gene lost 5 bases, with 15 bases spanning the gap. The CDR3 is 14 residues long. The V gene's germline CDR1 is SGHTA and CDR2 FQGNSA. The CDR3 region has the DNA TGTGCCAGCAGCCCTAGGGGGGGCAGGACTGAAGCTTTCTTT. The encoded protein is CASSPRGGRTEAFF.

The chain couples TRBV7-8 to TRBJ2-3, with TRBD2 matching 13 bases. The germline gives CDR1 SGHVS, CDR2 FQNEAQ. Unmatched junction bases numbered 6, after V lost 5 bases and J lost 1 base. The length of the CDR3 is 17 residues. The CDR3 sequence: CASSRTSGGFRTDTQYF. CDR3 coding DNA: TGTGCCAGCAGCCGGACTAGCGGGGGTTTCCGCACAGATACGCAGTATTTT.

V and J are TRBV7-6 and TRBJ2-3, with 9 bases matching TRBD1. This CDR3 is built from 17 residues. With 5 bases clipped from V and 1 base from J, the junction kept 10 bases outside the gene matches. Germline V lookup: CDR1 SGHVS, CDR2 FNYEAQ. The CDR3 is CASSPRDRDVRTDTQYF. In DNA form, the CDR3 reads TGTGCCAGCAGCCCCCGGGACAGGGACGTCCGCACAGATACGCAGTATTTT.

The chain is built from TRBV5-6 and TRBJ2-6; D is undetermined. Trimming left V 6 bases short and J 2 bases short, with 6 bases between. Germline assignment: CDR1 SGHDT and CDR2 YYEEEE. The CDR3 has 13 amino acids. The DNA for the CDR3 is TGTGCCAGCAAATATACTGGGGCCAACGTCCTGACTTTC. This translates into CASKYTGANVLTF.

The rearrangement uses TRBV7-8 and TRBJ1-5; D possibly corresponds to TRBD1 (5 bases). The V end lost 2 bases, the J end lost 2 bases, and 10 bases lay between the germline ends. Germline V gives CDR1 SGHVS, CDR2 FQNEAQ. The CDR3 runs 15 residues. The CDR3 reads CASSLMGGGNQPQHF. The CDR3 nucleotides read TGTGCCAGCAGCTTAATGGGGGGTGGCAATCAGCCCCAGCATTTT.

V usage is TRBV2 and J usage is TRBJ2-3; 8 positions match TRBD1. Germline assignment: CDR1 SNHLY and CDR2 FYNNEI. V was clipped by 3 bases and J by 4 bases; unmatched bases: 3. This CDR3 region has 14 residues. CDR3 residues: CASSEAGGADTQYF. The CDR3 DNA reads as TGTGCCAGCAGTGAGGCAGGGGGCGCAGATACGCAGTATTTT.

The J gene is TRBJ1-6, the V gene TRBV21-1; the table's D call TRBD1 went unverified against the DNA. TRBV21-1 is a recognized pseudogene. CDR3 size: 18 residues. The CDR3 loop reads CASSKDPRDREYNSPLHF. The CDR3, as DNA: TGTGCCAGCAGCAAAGACCCCCGGGACAGGGAGTATAATTCACCCCTCCACTTT.

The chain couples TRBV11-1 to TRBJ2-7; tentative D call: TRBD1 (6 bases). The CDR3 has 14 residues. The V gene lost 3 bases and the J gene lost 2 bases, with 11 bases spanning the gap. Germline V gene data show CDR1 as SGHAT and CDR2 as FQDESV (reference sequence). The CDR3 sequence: CASSFTTGPYEQYF. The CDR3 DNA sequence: TGTGCCAGCAGCTTTACGACAGGTCCCTACGAGCAGTACTTC.

CDR3 sequence: CASSPGGWGEKLFF. CDR3 nucleotide sequence: TGCGCCAGCAGCCCAGGGGGCTGGGGTGAAAAACTGTTTTTT. This rearrangement joins TRBV5-1 to TRBJ1-4, with TRBD1 matching over 8 bases. V shed 4 bases and J 7 bases; nucleotides not matched to a gene: 6. Germline values: CDR1 SGHRS, CDR2 YFSETQ. This CDR3 spans 14 amino acids. The variable domain in full, with the rest retrieved from reference TRBV5-1 and TRBJ1-4, is KAGVTQTPRYLIKTRGQQVTLSCSPISGHRSVSWYQQTPGQGLQFLFEYFSETQRNKGNFPGRFSGRQFSNSRSEMNVSTLELGDSALYLCASSPGGWGEKLFFGSGTQLSVL.

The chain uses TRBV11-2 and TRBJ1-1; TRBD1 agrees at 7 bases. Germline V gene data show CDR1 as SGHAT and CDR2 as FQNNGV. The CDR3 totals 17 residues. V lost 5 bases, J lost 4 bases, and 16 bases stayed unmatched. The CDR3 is CASSKPGPRQGGTEAFF. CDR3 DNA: TGTGCCAGCAGCAAACCAGGCCCCCGACAGGGTGGCACTGAAGCTTTCTTT.

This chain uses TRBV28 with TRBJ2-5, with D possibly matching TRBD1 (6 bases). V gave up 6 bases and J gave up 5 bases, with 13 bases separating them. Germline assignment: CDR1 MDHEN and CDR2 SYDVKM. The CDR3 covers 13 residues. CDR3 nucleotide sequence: TGTGCCAGCAGCCCAGACAGGTGGGAGACCCAGTACTTC. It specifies CASSPDRWETQYF.

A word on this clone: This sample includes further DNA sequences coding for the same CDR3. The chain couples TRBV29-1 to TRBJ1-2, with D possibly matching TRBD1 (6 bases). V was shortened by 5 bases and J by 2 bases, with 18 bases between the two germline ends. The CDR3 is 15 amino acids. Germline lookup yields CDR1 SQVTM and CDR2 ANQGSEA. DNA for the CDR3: TGCAGCGTTCACGTTCTCAACAGGGACAACTATGGCTACACCTTC. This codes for CSVHVLNRDNYGYTF. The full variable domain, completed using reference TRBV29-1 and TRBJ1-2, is SAVISQKPSRDICQRGTSLTIQCQVDSQVTMMFWYRQQPGQSLTLIATANQGSEATYESGFVIDKFPISRPNLTFSTLTVSNMSPEDSSIYLCSVHVLNRDNYGYTFGSGTRLTVV.

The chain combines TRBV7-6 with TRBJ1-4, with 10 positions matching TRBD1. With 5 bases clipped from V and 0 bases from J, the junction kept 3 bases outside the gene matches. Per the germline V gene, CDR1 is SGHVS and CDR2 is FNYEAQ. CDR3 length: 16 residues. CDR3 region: CASSPGQGATNEKLFF. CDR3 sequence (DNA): TGTGCCAGCAGCCCAGGACAGGGGGCAACTAATGAAAAACTGTTTTTT. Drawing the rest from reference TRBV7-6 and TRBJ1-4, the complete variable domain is GAGVSQSPRYKVTKRGQDVALRCDPISGHVSLYWYRQALGQGPEFLTYFNYEAQQDKSGLPNDRFSAERPEGSISTLTIQRTEQRDSAMYRCASSPGQGATNEKLFFGSGTQLSVL.

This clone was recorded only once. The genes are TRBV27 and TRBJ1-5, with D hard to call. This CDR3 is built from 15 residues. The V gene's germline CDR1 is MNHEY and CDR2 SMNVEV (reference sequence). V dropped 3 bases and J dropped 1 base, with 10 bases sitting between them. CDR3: CASSLQVVSNQPQHF. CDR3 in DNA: TGTGCCAGCAGTTTGCAGGTCGTGAGCAATCAGCCCCAGCATTTT.

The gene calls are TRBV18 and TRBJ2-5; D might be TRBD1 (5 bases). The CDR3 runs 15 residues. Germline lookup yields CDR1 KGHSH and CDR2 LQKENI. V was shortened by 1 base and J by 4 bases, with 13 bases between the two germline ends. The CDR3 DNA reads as TGTGCCAGCTCACCACTCCAGGGAAGAGGAGAGACCCAGTACTTC. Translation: CASSPLQGRGETQYF. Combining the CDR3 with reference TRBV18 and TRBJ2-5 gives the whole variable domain NAGVMQNPRHLVRRRGQEARLRCSPMKGHSHVYWYRQLPEEGLKFMVYLQKENIIDESGMPKERFSAEFPKEGPSILRIQQVVRGDSAAYFCASSPLQGRGETQYFGPGTRLLVL.

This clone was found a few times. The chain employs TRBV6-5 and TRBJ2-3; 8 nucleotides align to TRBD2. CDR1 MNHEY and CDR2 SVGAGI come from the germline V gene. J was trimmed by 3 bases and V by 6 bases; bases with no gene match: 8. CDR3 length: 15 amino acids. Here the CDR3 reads CASRHGTRSTDTQYF. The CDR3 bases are TGTGCCAGCAGACACGGGACTAGGTCTACAGATACGCAGTATTTT.

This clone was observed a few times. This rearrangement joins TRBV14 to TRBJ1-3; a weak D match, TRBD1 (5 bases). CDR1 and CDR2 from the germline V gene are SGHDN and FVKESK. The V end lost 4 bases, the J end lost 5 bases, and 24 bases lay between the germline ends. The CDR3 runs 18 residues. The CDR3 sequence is CASSRGHFLSMTRNTIYF. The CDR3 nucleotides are TGTGCCAGCAGCCGAGGACATTTTCTGAGCATGACAAGAAACACCATATATTTT.

Here the CDR3 DNA reads TGTGCCAGCAGTTTACGGGAGAGTTATGGCTACACCTTC. This codes for CASSLRESYGYTF. V gene TRBV28 combines with J gene TRBJ1-2; D is unclear. The CDR3 sequence is 13 residues long. V was cut by 2 bases and J by 5 bases, with 9 bases left in between. Germline V gives CDR1 MDHEN, CDR2 SYDVKM.